Listed below are T cell receptor beta chains from one sample, sequenced in a study of blood T cell repertoires in COVID-19. Data came from immunoSEQ multiplex PCR; TCRdb stores just in-frame clones and leaves some out. The sample yields around 130,000 clones, about four fifths seen once. Input material: peripheral blood. These TCRs come from a man aged 55 to 70 with active or convalescent COVID-19. Both conserved end residues are part of each CDR3. Not all rows give a size; the values are once, few, many and, for expanded clones, a class.

j_call clone_size v_call cdr3_aa
TRBJ2-3 NA TRBV19 CASSEAATDTQYF
TRBJ2-5 few TRBV9 CASSVATSGASRPQETQYF
TRBJ2-1 NA TRBV18 CASSLAQGAYNEQFF
TRBJ1-5 NA TRBV19 CASSRRRYSNQPQHF
TRBJ2-1 NA TRBV3-1/TRBV3-2 CASSLREGNYNEQFF
TRBJ2-7 NA TRBV10-1 CASSTRSSYEQYF
TRBJ2-7 NA TRBV19 CATNGQGRNEQYF
TRBJ1-5 NA TRBV7-8 CASSPERLDSNQPQHF
TRBJ1-1 NA TRBV5-1 CASSFSAGSTEAFF
TRBJ2-7 NA TRBV27 CASSLSQGSYEQYF
TRBJ1-3 once TRBV6-6 CASSYGNSGNTIYF
TRBJ2-7 NA TRBV11-2 CASSLDKAAIGYEQYF
TRBJ1-1 NA TRBV5-5 CASSQGQGPLGRTEAFF
TRBJ1-6 NA TRBV28 CASRPTTERFHF
TRBJ2-7 few TRBV4-1 CASSPLFGGGYEQYF
TRBJ1-5 NA TRBV6-2/TRBV6-3 CASSFGGQPQHF
TRBJ2-7 NA TRBV7-9 CASSSIQSPSYEQYF
TRBJ1-1 NA TRBV7-8 CASSLGTGGLVPLGREAFF
TRBJ1-3 NA TRBV6-5 CASSPDRGPNTIYF
TRBJ2-7 NA TRBV5-1 CASSLGHEYEQYF
TRBJ2-1 NA TRBV11-1 CASSLGLAGGSEQFF
TRBJ2-3 NA TRBV18 CASSTGTSGNTDTQYF
TRBJ2-7 NA TRBV7-2 CASSLAVIGQGESYEQYF
TRBJ1-2 NA TRBV4-3 CASSQEPQNNYGYTF
TRBJ2-3 NA TRBV28 CASSSEREGLADTQYF
TRBJ1-2 NA TRBV3-1/TRBV3-2 CASSRNSGSLGYGYTF
TRBJ2-7 NA TRBV6-2/TRBV6-3 CASSYYINRAGEQYF
TRBJ2-5 NA TRBV29-1 CSGRVVTTRGQETQYF
TRBJ2-1 NA TRBV28 CASSTSGLGGGEQFF
TRBJ2-3 NA TRBV24-1 CATMGREGTDTQYF
TRBJ2-1 NA TRBV9 CASSPRTRSEQFF
TRBJ2-7 NA TRBV6-2/TRBV6-3 CASSAPGRGLYEQYF
TRBJ2-2 NA TRBV7-2 CASRAVAGVTGELFF
TRBJ1-2 NA TRBV10-3 CAISERGRGQKDYTF
TRBJ2-7 few TRBV7-2 CASSPGIAGSYEQYF
TRBJ2-1 NA TRBV15 CATSSGGTSGTYSYNEQFF
TRBJ1-5 NA TRBV4-3 CASSQEGTANSNQPQHF
TRBJ2-3 NA TRBV19 CASSADTDTQYF
TRBJ2-1 NA TRBV4-3 CASSQDPPGGSRMNEQFF
TRBJ1-2 once TRBV7-9 CASSYGQGNYGYTF
TRBJ1-3 NA TRBV28 CASTSGGSSGNTIYF
TRBJ2-7 NA TRBV7-9 CASSSPGQGNYEQYF
TRBJ1-1 NA TRBV27 CASSLRGGGGVVTEAFF
TRBJ1-2 NA TRBV11-2 CASSLTGGTGEYGYTF
TRBJ2-1 NA TRBV7-7 CASSSGLAGAHNEQFF
TRBJ2-2 NA TRBV24-1 CATRGRQGGGNSNTGELFF
TRBJ2-7 NA TRBV28 CASSFGLAGSAAGEQYF
TRBJ1-1 NA TRBV9 CASSVDVSLNTEAFF
TRBJ2-1 few TRBV7-2 CASSPTRVEQFF
TRBJ2-7 once TRBV20-1 CSAALDSGQYF
TRBJ2-6 NA TRBV7-9 CASSSAGANVLTF
TRBJ2-7 NA TRBV18 CASSPGTGRTSGSHEQYF
TRBJ2-3 NA TRBV9 CASSVDLAGTHSTDTQYF
TRBJ2-6 NA TRBV4-2 CASSQEQVPGANVLTF
TRBJ2-1 NA TRBV19 CASSIRDRAGNEQFF
TRBJ2-3 NA TRBV7-9 CASSLPPGQGATDTQYF
TRBJ2-3 NA TRBV7-3 CASSSGTGGVDTQYF